The following is a TCR beta chain sequence with its context. The target antigen is unknown. The sample comes from a study of Tregs in tolerant kidney transplant recipients. TCRdb's copy holds only in-frame clones and misses some; the assay was immunoSEQ multiplex PCR. The sample includes 100,000 to 150,000 clones, almost 95% of them seen just once. Study results and caveats: No direct test of biological reproducibility was done here.

Per germline, CDR1 SGDLS and CDR2 YYNGEE. With 0 bases removed from V and 4 bases from J, the gap between germline ends came to 2 bases. This CDR3 contains 12 residues. This clonotype was sampled from a human donor in good health. The V and J genes are TRBV9 and TRBJ1-3; D not certain. The material sequenced was CD4+ T cells from blood. The CDR3 sequence is CASSVEGNTIYF. In DNA, the CDR3 is TGTGCCAGCAGCGTAGAAGGAAACACCATATATTTT.